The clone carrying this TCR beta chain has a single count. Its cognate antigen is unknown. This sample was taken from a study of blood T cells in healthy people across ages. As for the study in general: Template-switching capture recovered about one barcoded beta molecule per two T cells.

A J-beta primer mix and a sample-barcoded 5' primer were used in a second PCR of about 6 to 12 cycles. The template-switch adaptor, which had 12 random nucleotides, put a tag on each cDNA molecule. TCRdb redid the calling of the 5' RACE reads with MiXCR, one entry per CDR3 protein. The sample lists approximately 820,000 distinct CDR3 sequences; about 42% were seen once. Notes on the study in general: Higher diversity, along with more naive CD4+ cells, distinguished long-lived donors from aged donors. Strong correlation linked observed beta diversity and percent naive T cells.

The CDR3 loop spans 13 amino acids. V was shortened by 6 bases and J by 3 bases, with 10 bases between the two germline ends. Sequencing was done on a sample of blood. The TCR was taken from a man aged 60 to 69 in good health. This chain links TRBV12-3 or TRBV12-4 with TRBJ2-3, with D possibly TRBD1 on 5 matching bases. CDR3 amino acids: CASSGHGTDTQYF. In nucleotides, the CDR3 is TGTGCCAGCAGCGGACACGGAACAGATACGCAGTATTTT.